This is a list of T cell receptor beta chains from one sample in a study of T cell responses to AZD1222 COVID-19 vaccine. Profiling relied on immunoSEQ multiplex PCR, and the TCRdb table lists in-frame clones only, not all of them. The sample has 150,000 to 200,000 clones, 90% to 95% seen once. This sample comprised peripheral blood, obtained 28 days after the second dose of the MenACWY control vaccine. The receptor source for this set is an adult who received the MenACWY meningococcal vaccine as a control. Each CDR3 is given without its conserved first and last residue. A D gene is named only where the DNA matches it firmly.

V: TRBV11-3
D: -
CDR3: ASSPRAQETQY

V: TRBV7-2
D: TRBD1
CDR3: ASSSTGEARAF

V: TRBV2
D: TRBD1
CDR3: ASRVQGQLTDTQY

V: TRBV12-3/TRBV12-4
D: -
CDR3: ASSLGRNTEAF

V: TRBV6-1
D: -
CDR3: ASSDRGSYYGYT

V: TRBV2
D: TRBD1
CDR3: ASSDRGTREQY

V: TRBV4-1
D: TRBD1
CDR3: ASSIDRGYEQY

V: TRBV21-1
D: -
CDR3: ASSKERWSGAEAF

V: TRBV7-9
D: TRBD1
CDR3: ASRYRGGPESPLH

V: TRBV6-2/TRBV6-3
D: -
CDR3: ASSLTVLAEAF

V: TRBV21-1
D: -
CDR3: ASSMTLSSNQPQH

V: TRBV4-2
D: TRBD2
CDR3: ASSQDAAPSGGRTDTQY

V: TRBV6-2/TRBV6-3
D: TRBD1
CDR3: ASTPRTGGQETQY

V: TRBV19
D: TRBD2
CDR3: ATSGTRDNEQF

V: TRBV7-2
D: TRBD1
CDR3: ASSLDRQGARYGYT

V: TRBV19
D: -
CDR3: ASSIRTAKGNTIY

V: TRBV3-1/TRBV3-2
D: -
CDR3: ASSGGAGGYNEQF

V: TRBV18
D: -
CDR3: ASSPQSETYEQY

V: TRBV5-5
D: -
CDR3: ASSPEGLGSQPQH

V: TRBV4-2
D: -
CDR3: ASSQDQGGLGYT

V: TRBV27
D: -
CDR3: ASSSRTATNEKLF

V: TRBV24-1
D: TRBD2
CDR3: ATSDHAGGGYNEQF

V: TRBV28
D: -
CDR3: ASSSGGGSYNSPLH

V: TRBV7-3
D: -
CDR3: ASSFGTGFGSSPLH

V: TRBV19
D: -
CDR3: ASGNSYRNSPLH

V: TRBV3-1/TRBV3-2
D: TRBD2
CDR3: ASSSLKLAGPGLEQF

V: TRBV6-5
D: -
CDR3: ASSMGGKLF

V: TRBV6-2/TRBV6-3
D: -
CDR3: ASSYPRASANYGYT

V: TRBV19
D: -
CDR3: ASSRSGLSYEQY

V: TRBV30
D: TRBD1
CDR3: AWRGQGWQETQY

V: TRBV18
D: -
CDR3: ASSPPGQSSGANVLT

V: TRBV7-8
D: -
CDR3: ASSFRPPGVDTQY

V: TRBV7-2
D: -
CDR3: ASSLGGIPTEAF

V: TRBV6-5
D: TRBD1
CDR3: ASSYSRQGIGGYT

V: TRBV5-1
D: -
CDR3: ASSPSGAYNEQF